This T cell receptor (beta chain) originates from a study of early T cells in non-severe SARS-CoV-2 infection. Study overall: Bulk RNA from unsorted whole blood was sequenced; chains were unpaired.

Germline V gene data show CDR1 as LGHNA and CDR2 as YNFKEQ. This CDR3 spans 15 amino acids. Trimming stripped 1 base from V and 5 bases from J, with 13 bases between. Unique molecular identifier tags were affixed to discrete cDNA molecules. MiXCR, applied by TCRdb to the 5' RACE reads, yields one record per CDR3 protein. The sample has approximately 74,000 distinct CDR3 sequences; around 15% are singletons. This receptor was taken from an adult who was a healthcare worker with PCR-confirmed SARS-CoV-2 infection or an uninfected control (not recorded which). Sequences were obtained from whole blood. The gene calls are TRBV4-2 and TRBJ2-3; no clear D. The CDR3 here is CASSQAEGGRDTQYF. The CDR3 DNA sequence: TGTGCCAGCAGCCAAGCGGAAGGCGGCAGAGATACGCAGTATTTT.